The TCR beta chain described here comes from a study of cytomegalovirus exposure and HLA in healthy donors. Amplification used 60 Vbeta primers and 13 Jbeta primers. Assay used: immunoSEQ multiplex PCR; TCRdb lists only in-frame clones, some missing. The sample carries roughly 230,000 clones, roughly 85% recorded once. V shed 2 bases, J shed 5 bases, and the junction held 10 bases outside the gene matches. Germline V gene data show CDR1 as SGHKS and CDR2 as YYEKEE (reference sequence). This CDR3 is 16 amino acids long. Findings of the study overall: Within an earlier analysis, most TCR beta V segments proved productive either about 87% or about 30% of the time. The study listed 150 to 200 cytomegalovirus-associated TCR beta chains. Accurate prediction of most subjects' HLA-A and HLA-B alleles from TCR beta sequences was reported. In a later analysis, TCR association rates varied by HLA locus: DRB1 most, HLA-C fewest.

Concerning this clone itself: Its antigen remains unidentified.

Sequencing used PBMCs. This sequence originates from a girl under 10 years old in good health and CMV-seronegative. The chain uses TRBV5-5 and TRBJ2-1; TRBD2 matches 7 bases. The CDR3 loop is CASSFLLAAINNEQFF. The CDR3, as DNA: TGTGCCAGCAGCTTTCTCCTAGCGGCTATAAACAATGAGCAGTTCTTC.